The following is a T cell receptor beta chain sequence with its context. What antigen it recognizes has not been identified. No quality values exist for individual bases; no much larger clone is one base distant. TCRbeta CDR3 regions were amplified from genomic DNA using the immunoSEQ Assay, a bias-controlled multiplex PCR. On the authors' methods: The number of nucleated cells in each sample was estimated from the amplification of reference gene primers within the assay. To quantify the absolute abundance of each unique TCRbeta CDR3 rearrangement, sequence reads were collapsed and filtered. For each sample, productive Simpson clonality was calculated as the square root of Simpson's diversity index across productive rearrangements. Entries here come from immuneACCESS through TCRdb and include only in-frame sequences with V and J called. Some clones fail to appear in such tables; in the studies checked, an unresolved V gene covers under half of the shortfall, and the cause of the remainder is unknown. That table furnishes V, J and clone size, whereas the DNA furnished D and trimming. This sample has approximately 88,000 clones in its table, and about four fifths of those were observed once. The leading ten clones occupy about 5.7% of the sample.

These data are taken from a study of blood T cell repertoires in COVID-19 (dated by TCRdb to between 2020 and 2021). A note on the overall study: The collaborator samples originated in the United States, Italy and Spain and spanned the acute and convalescent phases of COVID-19. The material from the prospective study consisted of cDNA or gDNA derived from T cells, B-cell-depleted T cells, or PBMCs. Subjects who had been exposed to COVID-19, were actively infected with it, or had recovered from it provided the deeply sampled blood TCRbeta repertoires that made up the dataset. The repertoires were released in a freely available public database meant as a resource for research on the immune response to SARS-CoV-2. Samples came from the ongoing ImmuneRACE study (first 160 participants) plus 1,254 subjects from 6 global collaborators. The sample metadata nearly always contained a de-identified subject ID, COVID-19 status, age in years and sex. Where available, HLA class I and class II types were obtained from metadata supplied by the sample provider rather than from assay-based typing.

The CDR1 and CDR2 encoded by the germline V gene (reference sequence) are LGHDT and YNNKEL. Measured from the cysteine to the phenylalanine, the CDR3 is 15 residues long. CDR3 DNA only is kept here, 45 bases in frame from base 1. V ends up 4 bases short and J 0 bases short, with an unmatched junction base count of 3. General conclusions and limits of the study: The quantity of clinical and demographic metadata differed by source and by participant and was supplied without curation.

One collaborating source in Seattle enrolled patients during active infection and followed them longitudinally through the course of disease. Collaborating institutions collected whole blood in K2EDTA tubes following their own protocols. Collaborator samples were shipped for TCRbeta analysis as frozen whole blood, isolated PBMCs, or DNA extracted from either sample type. The sequencing input was peripheral blood. The TCR originated in a man in his 70s with COVID-19, enrolled during active disease. The sequence is built from TRBV3-1 (or the pseudogene TRBV3-2) and TRBJ2-3; 8 bases in the junction line up with TRBD2. The CDR3 sequence is CASSPLAVSTDTQYF. At the DNA level, the sequence is TGTGCCAGCAGCCCACTAGCGGTTAGCACAGATACGCAGTATTTT.